The clone carrying this T cell receptor beta chain showed up many times. Its cognate antigen is unknown. The data derive from a study of T-cell reconstitution after alpha-beta-depleted transplantation in children. Study-wide findings and caveats: Surviving thymic progenitors and recipient T cells were the source of high TCRbeta diversity at day 60 in some patients. It was newly produced T cells that mostly accounted for T-cell counts and diversity one year after transplant. There were reportedly several hundred expanded graft clones from which alpha-beta T cells came about two months after transplant.

Preparing the TCRbeta library involved the use of unique molecular identifiers. TCRdb ran MiXCR on the PCR reads and lists one entry per CDR3 protein. Here the sample spans 600,000 to 700,000 distinct CDR3 sequences, under 15% being singletons. Per the germline V gene, CDR1 is SQVTM and CDR2 is ANQGSEA. CDR3 length: 11 amino acids. V dropped 4 bases and J dropped 10 bases, with 11 bases sitting between them. The sequencing used PBMCs, collected before TCRalphabeta/CD19-depleted stem cell transplant. This TCR derives from a girl aged 2-10 years with congenital amegakaryocytic thrombocytopenia, due to receive a stem cell transplant. V and J are TRBV29-1 and TRBJ2-1; tentative D call: TRBD1 (5 bases). In DNA form, the CDR3 reads TGCAGCGTTGTTCCATCAGGGGAGCAGTTCTTC. Translated: CSVVPSGEQFF.